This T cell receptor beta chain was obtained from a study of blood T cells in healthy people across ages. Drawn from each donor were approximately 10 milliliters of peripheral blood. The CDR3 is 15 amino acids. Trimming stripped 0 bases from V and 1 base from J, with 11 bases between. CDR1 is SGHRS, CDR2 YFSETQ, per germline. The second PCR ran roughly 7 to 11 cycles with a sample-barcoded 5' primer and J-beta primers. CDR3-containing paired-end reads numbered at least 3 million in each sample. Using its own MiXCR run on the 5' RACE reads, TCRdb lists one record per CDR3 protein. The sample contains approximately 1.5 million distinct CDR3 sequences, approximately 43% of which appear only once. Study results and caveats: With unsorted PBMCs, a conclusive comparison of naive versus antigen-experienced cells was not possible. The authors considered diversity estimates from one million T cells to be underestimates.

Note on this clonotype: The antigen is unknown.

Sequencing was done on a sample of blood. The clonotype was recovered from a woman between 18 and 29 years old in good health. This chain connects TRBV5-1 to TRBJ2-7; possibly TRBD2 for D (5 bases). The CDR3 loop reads CASSLALGLSYEQYF. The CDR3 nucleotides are TGCGCCAGCAGCTTGGCACTAGGTCTTTCCTACGAGCAGTACTTC.